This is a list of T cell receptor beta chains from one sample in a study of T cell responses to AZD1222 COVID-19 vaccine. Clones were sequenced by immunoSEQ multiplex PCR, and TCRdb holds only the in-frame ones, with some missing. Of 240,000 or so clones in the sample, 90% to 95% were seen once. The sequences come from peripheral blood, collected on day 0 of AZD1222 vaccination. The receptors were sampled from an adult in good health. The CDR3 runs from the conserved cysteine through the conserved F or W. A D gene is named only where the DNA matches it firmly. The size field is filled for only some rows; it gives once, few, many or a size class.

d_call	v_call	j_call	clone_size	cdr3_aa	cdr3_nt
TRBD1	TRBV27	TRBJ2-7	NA	CASSYGTGAYEQYF	TGTGCCAGCAGTTACGGGACAGGAGCCTACGAGCAGTACTTC
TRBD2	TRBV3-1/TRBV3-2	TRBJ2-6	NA	CASSQDWTSAHSGANVLTF	TGTGCCAGCAGCCAAGATTGGACTAGCGCCCACTCTGGGGCCAACGTCCTGACTTTC
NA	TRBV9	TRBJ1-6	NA	CASSVAPQAYNSPLHF	TGTGCCAGCAGCGTAGCCCCACAGGCATATAATTCACCCCTCCACTTT
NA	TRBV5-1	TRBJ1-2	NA	CASSLAAGVYGYTF	TGCGCCAGCAGCTTGGCGGCAGGGGTCTATGGCTACACCTTC
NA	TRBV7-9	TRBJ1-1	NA	CASRPTGAGGEQAFF	TGTGCCAGCAGACCAACCGGGGCCGGAGGAGAGCAAGCTTTCTTT
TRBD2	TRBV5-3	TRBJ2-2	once	CARSLTSGEGTGELFF	TGTGCCAGAAGCTTGACTAGCGGGGAGGGGACCGGGGAGCTGTTTTTT
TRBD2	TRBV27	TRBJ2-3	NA	CASSLSASGRAGDTQYF	TGTGCCAGCAGTTTATCGGCTAGCGGGAGGGCCGGGGATACGCAGTATTTT
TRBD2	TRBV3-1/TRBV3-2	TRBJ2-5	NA	CASSHGGGKVETQYF	TGTGCCAGCAGCCATGGGGGGGGTAAGGTGGAGACCCAGTACTTC
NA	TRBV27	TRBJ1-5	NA	CASSLSGRVNQPQHF	TGTGCCAGCAGTTTATCTGGCAGGGTAAATCAGCCCCAGCATTTT
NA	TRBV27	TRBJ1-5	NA	CASGYHHYQPQHF	TGTGCCAGCGGATACCACCATTATCAGCCCCAGCATTTT
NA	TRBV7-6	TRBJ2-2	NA	CASSRGGNRRSAELFF	TGTGCCAGCAGCCGGGGAGGCAACAGGCGATCCGCCGAGCTGTTTTTT
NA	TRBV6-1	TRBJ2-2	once	CASSEYFTGELFF	TGTGCCAGCAGTGAATATTTCACCGGGGAGCTGTTTTTT
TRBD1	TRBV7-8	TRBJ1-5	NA	CASSLLGTGIQPQHF	TGTGCCAGCAGCCTACTTGGGACAGGGATTCAGCCCCAGCATTTT
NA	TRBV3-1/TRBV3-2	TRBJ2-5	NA	CASSQTGKETQYF	TGTGCCAGCAGCCAAACGGGGAAAGAGACCCAGTACTTC
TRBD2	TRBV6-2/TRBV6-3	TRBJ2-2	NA	CASSYGLGGRALLNTGELFF	TGTGCCAGCAGTTACGGATTGGGCGGGAGGGCCTTACTGAACACCGGGGAGCTGTTTTTT
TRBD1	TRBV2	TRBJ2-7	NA	CASRDRGYEQYF	TGTGCCAGCCGGGACAGGGGATACGAGCAGTACTTC
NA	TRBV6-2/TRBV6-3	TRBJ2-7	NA	CASSRPSGHPQYF	TGTGCCAGCAGTCGACCTTCGGGGCACCCGCAGTACTTC
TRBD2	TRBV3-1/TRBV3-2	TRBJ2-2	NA	CASSQESGTSGNTGELFF	TGTGCCAGCAGCCAAGAAAGTGGGACTAGCGGCAACACCGGGGAGCTGTTTTTT
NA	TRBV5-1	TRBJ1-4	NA	CASSFKVGEKLFF	TGCGCCAGCAGCTTTAAAGTTGGGGAAAAACTGTTTTTT
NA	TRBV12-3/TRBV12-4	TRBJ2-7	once	CASSFQESDQYF	TGTGCCAGCAGTTTTCAAGAGTCAGATCAGTACTTC
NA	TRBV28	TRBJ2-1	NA	CASGGRFYNEQFF	TGTGCCAGCGGGGGACGATTCTACAATGAGCAGTTCTTC
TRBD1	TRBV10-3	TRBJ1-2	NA	CAISESDRGDYGYTF	TGTGCCATCAGTGAGTCGGACAGGGGTGACTATGGCTACACCTTC
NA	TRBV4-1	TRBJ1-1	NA	CASSHRGGSTATEAFF	TGCGCCAGCAGCCACCGAGGGGGTTCCACGGCCACTGAAGCTTTCTTT
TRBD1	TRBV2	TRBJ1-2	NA	CASSPDRGDYGYTF	TGTGCCAGCAGCCCGGACAGGGGGGACTATGGCTACACCTTC
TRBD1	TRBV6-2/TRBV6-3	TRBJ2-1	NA	CASSRRRDRGRGEQFF	TGTGCCAGCAGTCGGCGCCGGGACAGAGGCCGAGGGGAGCAGTTCTTC
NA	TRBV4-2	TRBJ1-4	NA	CASSQGSGDEKLFF	TGTGCCAGCAGCCAAGGGTCAGGGGATGAAAAACTGTTTTTT
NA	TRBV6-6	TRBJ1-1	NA	CASFSSRRNTEAFF	TGTGCCAGCTTCTCTTCTCGGAGGAACACTGAAGCTTTCTTT
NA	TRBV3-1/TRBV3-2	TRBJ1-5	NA	CASSQAPGGHGQPQHF	TGTGCCAGCAGCCAGGCCCCTGGGGGGCACGGTCAGCCCCAGCATTTT
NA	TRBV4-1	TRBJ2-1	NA	CASSQVGNEQFF	TGCGCCAGCAGCCAAGTTGGGAATGAGCAGTTCTTC
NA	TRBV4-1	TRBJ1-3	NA	CASSRTVVRGTGNTIYF	TGCGCCAGCAGCCGGACGGTGGTAAGGGGTACCGGAAACACCATATATTTT
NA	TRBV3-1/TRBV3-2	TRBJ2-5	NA	CASSPPDRLQETQYF	TGTGCCAGCAGCCCACCCGACAGACTCCAAGAGACCCAGTACTTC
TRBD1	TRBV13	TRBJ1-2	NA	CASSSPGQGYGYTF	TGTGCCAGCAGCTCCCCGGGACAGGGCTATGGCTACACCTTC
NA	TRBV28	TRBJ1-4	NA	CASSPGTLGEKLFF	TGTGCCAGCAGTCCCGGGACCCTGGGTGAAAAACTGTTTTTT
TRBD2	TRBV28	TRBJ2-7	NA	CASSLWGGTSGLNYEQYF	TGTGCCAGCAGTTTATGGGGGGGGACTAGCGGGCTGAACTACGAGCAGTACTTC
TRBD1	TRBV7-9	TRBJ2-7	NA	CASSFSGTGVGDYEQYF	TGTGCCAGCAGCTTCTCCGGGACAGGGGTAGGGGACTACGAGCAGTACTTC
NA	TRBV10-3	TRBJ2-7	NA	CAVESSVTYEQYF	TGTGCCGTCGAGTCTAGCGTAACCTACGAGCAGTACTTC
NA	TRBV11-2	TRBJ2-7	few	CASSLGGAGASEQYF	TGTGCCAGCAGCTTAGGGGGGGCAGGGGCAAGCGAGCAGTACTTC
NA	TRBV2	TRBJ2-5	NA	CASSDPSGFQETQYF	TGTGCCAGCAGTGACCCCTCGGGATTCCAAGAGACCCAGTACTTC
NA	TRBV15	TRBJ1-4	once	CATSRDRRGKLFF	TGTGCCACCAGCAGAGATCGGCGGGGGAAACTGTTTTTT